The entry below gives a single T cell receptor beta chain sequence along with its context. Its matching antigen is unknown. This record comes from a study of cytotoxic CD8 clonotypes in ibrutinib-treated CLL. Looking at the study overall: Among the patients, roughly ten presented as relapsed/refractory and about 14 as treatment-naive; roughly 17 showed unmutated IGHV. Overall study results and limits: An increase in clonality occurred at ibrutinib response, followed by a return toward baseline at progression.

Investigators sought sequencing depths of between 1 in 200,000 and 1 in 1 million T cells. Here immunoSEQ multiplex PCR was the method, and the copy in TCRdb shows in-frame clones only, minus some. The sample shows about 130,000 clones, approximately 85% of them seen only once. Germline V gene lookup returns CDR1 SGDLS and CDR2 YYNGEE. Trimming stripped 1 base from V and 3 bases from J, with 13 bases between. The CDR3 runs 15 residues. The sample here was PBMCs, taken after 24 months of ibrutinib treatment. V and J are TRBV9 and TRBJ1-2; no definite D call. The clonotype was recovered from a human donor with chronic lymphocytic leukemia. CDR3 amino acids: CASSVLSRSDYGYTF. CDR3 DNA: TGTGCCAGCAGCGTATTAAGCCGCAGCGACTATGGCTACACCTTC.